The source of this TCR beta chain is a study of blood T cell repertoires in COVID-19. Study background: COVID-19 samples collected from the United States, Italy and Spain covered acute and convalescent phases.

Original handling: Nucleated cell number was recorded as an estimate derived from reference gene primer amplification. Assay used: immunoSEQ multiplex PCR; TCRdb lists only in-frame clones, some missing. V, J and clone size are taken as reported in that table, and D and trimming were inferred from the DNA itself. The table records tens of thousands of clones, 85% to 90% of them present only once. V shed 4 bases and J shed 1 base, with 8 bases lying between them. The CDR3 is 13 residues long. Source material: peripheral blood. The source is a man between 65 and 85 years old with acute or convalescent COVID-19. The V call is TRBV5-3, the J call TRBJ1-1; no definite D call. TRBV5-3 is given ORF status, its function remaining uncertain. The CDR3 protein is CARSGRGNTEAFF. CDR3 bases: TGTGCCAGAAGCGGGCGGGGGAACACTGAAGCTTTCTTT.